The source of this T cell receptor (beta chain) is a study of cytomegalovirus exposure and HLA in healthy donors. Germline V gene data show CDR1 as GTSNPN and CDR2 as SVGIG (reference sequence). V lost 2 bases, J lost 0 bases, and 4 bases stayed unmatched. The CDR3 length is 15 residues. Note on this clone: Its antigen is currently unknown.

Study-level findings and limits: Later analysis identified about 18,000 TCR beta sequences associated with HLA alleles, using a false discovery rate threshold of 0.05. Earlier analysis yielded a pattern in which most TCR beta V segments were productive about 90% or about 30% of the time.

The PCR employed 60 Vbeta primers together with 13 Jbeta primers. Original methodology: It was a later analysis that counted about 80 million unique TCR beta chains, of which about 10 million were shared. TCRdb's copy holds only in-frame clones and misses some; the assay was immunoSEQ multiplex PCR. V and J calls and clone size follow that table, whereas D and trimming were derived from the DNA. The sample yields just over 150,000 clones, roughly 80% seen once. The sequenced material came from PBMCs. The chain combines TRBV30 with TRBJ1-5; TRBD1 agrees at 7 bases. The TCR comes from a female donor in good health and CMV-seronegative. CDR3 bases: TGTGCCTGGAGTATGACAGGGATTAGCAATCAGCCCCAGCATTTT. It is translated as CAWSMTGISNQPQHF.